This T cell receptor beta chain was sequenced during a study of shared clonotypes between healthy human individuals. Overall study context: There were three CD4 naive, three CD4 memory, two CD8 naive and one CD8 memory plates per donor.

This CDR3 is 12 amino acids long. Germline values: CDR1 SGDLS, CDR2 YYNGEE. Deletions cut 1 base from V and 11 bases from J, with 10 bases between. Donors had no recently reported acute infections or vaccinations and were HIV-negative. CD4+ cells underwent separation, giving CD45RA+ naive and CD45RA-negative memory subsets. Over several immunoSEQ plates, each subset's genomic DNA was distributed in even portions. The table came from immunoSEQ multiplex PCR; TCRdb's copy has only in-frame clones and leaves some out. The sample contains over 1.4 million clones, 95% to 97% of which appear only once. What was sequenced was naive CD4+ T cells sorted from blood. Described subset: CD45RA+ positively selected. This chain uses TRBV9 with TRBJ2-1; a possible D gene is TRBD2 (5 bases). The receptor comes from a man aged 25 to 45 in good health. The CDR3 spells CASSVKEAQQFF. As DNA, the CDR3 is TGTGCCAGCAGCGTAAAGGAGGCACAGCAGTTCTTC.